This T cell receptor beta chain is drawn from a study of blood T cell repertoires in COVID-19. The CDR3 spans 11 residues. Germline V gene data show CDR1 as MRHNA and CDR2 as SNTAGT. V was pared by 6 bases and J by 8 bases, with 8 bases between. Assay used: immunoSEQ multiplex PCR; TCRdb lists only in-frame clones, some missing. In the table there are hundreds of thousands of clones, about 89% of which are singletons. What was sequenced was PBMCs or T cells enriched from blood (not recorded which). The sequence came from a woman between 40 and 50 years old who had recovered from COVID-19. The chain couples TRBV6-4 to TRBJ2-1; D is perhaps TRBD1 (6 bases). This CDR3 reads CASRQGDEQFF. DNA of the CDR3: TGTGCCAGCAGACAGGGCGATGAGCAGTTCTTC.